The rows below give T cell receptor beta chains drawn from one sample of a study of blood T cell repertoires in COVID-19. Here immunoSEQ multiplex PCR was the method, and the copy in TCRdb shows in-frame clones only, minus some. Of a few hundred thousand clones listed, around 90% are singletons. Sequencing input: peripheral blood. The receptors stem from a woman aged 55-70 years with COVID-19, enrolled during active disease. Each CDR3 is given with its conserved first and last residue.

>TRBJ2-7|TRBV2
CASSRLAGHYEQYF
>TRBJ2-5|TRBV6-1
CASSEFREETQYF
>TRBJ2-3|TRBV7-2
CASSKLQGALTDTQYF
>TRBJ2-2|TRBV4-1
CASRGTSGDTGELFF
>TRBJ2-7|TRBV5-1
CASTLRQTGESEQYF
>TRBJ2-5|TRBV5-1
CASSSQTSGGAGGSIKTQYF
>TRBJ2-1|TRBV4-2
CASSHRDLYSYNEQFF
>TRBJ1-2|TRBV19
CASSIVDPSGDLRGYTF
>TRBJ1-4|TRBV24-1
CATSDPTGKNNSANEKLFF
>TRBJ1-5|TRBV29-1
CSVNSGDNQPQHF
>TRBJ1-5|TRBV6-6
CASSYWEIPQHF
>TRBJ2-5|TRBV5-6
CASTVGGGMETQYF
>TRBJ2-1|TRBV7-9
CASSTRQGAKDEQFF
>TRBJ2-7|TRBV5-6
CASSQLAGGTYEQYF
>TRBJ2-3|TRBV19
CASSIGLVLTSTDTQYF
>TRBJ2-7|TRBV3-1/TRBV3-2
CASSQVSGGATEQYF
>TRBJ2-1|TRBV4-1
CASSQAGNSYNEQFF
>TRBJ1-1|TRBV4-1
CASSQEVGQAVDRAEAFF
>TRBJ1-2|TRBV7-9
CASSPSRGSGYTF
>TRBJ1-5|TRBV15
CATSRDSTGGRIHSYQPQHF
>TRBJ1-2|TRBV4-2
CASSRGQGMDYGYTF
>TRBJ1-5|TRBV7-9
CASSQTGGLQPQHF
>TRBJ2-2|TRBV4-1
CASSQGLAGRDTGELFF
>TRBJ1-5|TRBV24-1
CATSAGSNQPQHF
>TRBJ1-1|TRBV19
CASSTGTGGSTEAFF
>TRBJ2-4|TRBV18
CASSPFSVTSGGENIQYF
>TRBJ2-6|TRBV5-4
CASSTGQRLGISGANVLTF
>TRBJ1-5|TRBV19
CASSALGQGDQPQHF
>TRBJ2-7|TRBV2
CASRWRVSYEQYF